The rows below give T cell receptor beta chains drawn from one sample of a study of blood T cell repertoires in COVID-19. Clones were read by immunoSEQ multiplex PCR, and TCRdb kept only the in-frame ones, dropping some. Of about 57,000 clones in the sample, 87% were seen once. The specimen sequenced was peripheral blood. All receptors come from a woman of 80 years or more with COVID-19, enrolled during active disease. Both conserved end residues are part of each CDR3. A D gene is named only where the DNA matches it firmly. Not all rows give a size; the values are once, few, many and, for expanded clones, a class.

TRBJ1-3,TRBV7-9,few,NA,TGTGCCAGCAGCTTAGCGGGCCATTCTGGAAACACCATATATTTT,CASSLAGHSGNTIYF
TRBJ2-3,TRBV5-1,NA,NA,TGCGCCAGCAGCTTGCCGGGGGGCGGCACAGATACGCAGTATTTT,CASSLPGGGTDTQYF
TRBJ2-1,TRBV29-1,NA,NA,TGCAGCGTTGAAGACCCTCTTACCTACAATGAGCAGTTCTTC,CSVEDPLTYNEQFF
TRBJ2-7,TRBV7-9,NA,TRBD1,TGTGCCAGCAGCCACCAGGCAACAGGACAGGGTAGGACCTACGAGCAGTACTTC,CASSHQATGQGRTYEQYF
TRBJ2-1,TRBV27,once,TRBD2,TGTGCCAGCAGGCCTAGCGGGCGGTACAATGAGCAGTTCTTC,CASRPSGRYNEQFF
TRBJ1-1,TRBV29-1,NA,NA,TGCAGCGTCCAAGGGGGGGTCGAGGGGATAAACACTGAAGCTTTCTTT,CSVQGGVEGINTEAFF
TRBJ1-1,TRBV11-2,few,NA,TGTGCCAGCAGCTTCGGGGGGGCCGGAGCTTTCTTT,CASSFGGAGAFF
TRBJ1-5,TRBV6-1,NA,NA,TGTGCCAGCAATGAAGGGGAAAGGGGCAGGAGGGGCAATCAGCCCCAGCATTTT,CASNEGERGRRGNQPQHF
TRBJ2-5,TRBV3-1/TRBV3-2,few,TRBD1,TGTGCCAGCAGACCTGGGACAGCTCGGGAGACCCAGTACTTC,CASRPGTARETQYF
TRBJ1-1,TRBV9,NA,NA,TGTGCCAGCAGCGTAGGGCTCAGGCGGGACACTGAAGCTTTCTTT,CASSVGLRRDTEAFF
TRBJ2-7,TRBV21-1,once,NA,TGTGCCAGCAGCAGTTCCGGGACAGGGGGCTACGAGCAGTACTTC,CASSSSGTGGYEQYF
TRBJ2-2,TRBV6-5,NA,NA,TGTGCCAGCCTGGGGAAAGGGGCCACCGGGGAGCTGTTTTTT,CASLGKGATGELFF
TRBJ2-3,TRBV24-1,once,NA,TGTGCCACCATGGACATAAGGACAGATACGCAGTATTTT,CATMDIRTDTQYF
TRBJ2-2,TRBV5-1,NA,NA,TGCGCCAGCAGCGACGTGGGGCGGCAGACCGGGGAGCTGTTTTTT,CASSDVGRQTGELFF
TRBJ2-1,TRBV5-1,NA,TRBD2,TGCGCCAGCAGTAAGAGCGGGGAGCCATACAATGAGCAGTTCTTC,CASSKSGEPYNEQFF
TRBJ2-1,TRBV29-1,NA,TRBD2,TGCAGCGTTGAGCAGCGGGGGTTCTACAATGAGCAGTTCTTC,CSVEQRGFYNEQFF
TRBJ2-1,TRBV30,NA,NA,TGTGCCTGGAGGCACACCAATGAGCAGTTCTTC,CAWRHTNEQFF
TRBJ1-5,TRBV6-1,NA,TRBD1,TGTGCCAGCAGTGAAGCGGGACAGGCCCTCAATCAGCCCCAGCATTTT,CASSEAGQALNQPQHF
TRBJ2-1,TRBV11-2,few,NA,TGTGCCAGCAGCTCCATCAGGTCAGGTAACAATGAGCAGTTCTTC,CASSSIRSGNNEQFF
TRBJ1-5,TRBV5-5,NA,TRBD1,TGTGCCAGCAGCCTCCGACAGGGGAGAAGCAATCAGCCCCAGCATTTT,CASSLRQGRSNQPQHF
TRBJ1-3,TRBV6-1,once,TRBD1,TGTGCCAGCAGTGAAGCGCTTGGCCGGGACAGAGGAAACACCATATATTTT,CASSEALGRDRGNTIYF
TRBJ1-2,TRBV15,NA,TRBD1,TGTGCCACCAGCAGTGGGACAGGGAATGACTATGGCTACACCTTC,CATSSGTGNDYGYTF
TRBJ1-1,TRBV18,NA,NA,TGTGCCAGCTCATCGACAGAAGGGACTGAAGCTTTCTTT,CASSSTEGTEAFF
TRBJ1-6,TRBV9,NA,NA,TGTGCCAGCAGCGCCTTCGACAGCTCCTATAATTCACCCCTCCACTTT,CASSAFDSSYNSPLHF
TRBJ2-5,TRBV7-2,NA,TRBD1,TGTGCCAGCAGCCAAGGACAGGTGGGGGAGACCCAGTACTTC,CASSQGQVGETQYF
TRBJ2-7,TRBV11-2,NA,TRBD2,TGTGCCAGCAGCTTAGCTGCGGGGGGAGGCTACGAGCAGTACTTC,CASSLAAGGGYEQYF
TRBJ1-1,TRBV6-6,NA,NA,TGTGCCAGCAGTTACTCGGCCAGTACTGAAGCTTTCTTT,CASSYSASTEAFF
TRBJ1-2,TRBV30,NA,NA,TGTGCCTGGAGTGTAGGCAGGGATGGGGGCTACACCTTC,CAWSVGRDGGYTF
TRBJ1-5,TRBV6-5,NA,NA,TGTGCCAGCAGCGGAGAGCCGGGTAGCAATCAGCCCCAGCATTTT,CASSGEPGSNQPQHF
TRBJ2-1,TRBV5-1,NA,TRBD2,TGCGCCAGCAGCTCGGGACTAGCGGGGGGGTATTTTTCGAATGAGCAGTTCTTC,CASSSGLAGGYFSNEQFF
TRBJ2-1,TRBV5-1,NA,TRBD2,TGCGCCAGCAGCTTGCCCAGGTCCCCCCCTAGCGGGGGGAAAGGGTCCTACAATGAGCAGTTCTTC,CASSLPRSPPSGGKGSYNEQFF
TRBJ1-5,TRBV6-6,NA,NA,TGTGCCAGCAGTATGGGGGGGACTCAGCCCCAGCATTTT,CASSMGGTQPQHF
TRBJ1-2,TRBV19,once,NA,TGTGCCAGTAGTATAGAGCGAGGGAATGGCTACACCTTC,CASSIERGNGYTF
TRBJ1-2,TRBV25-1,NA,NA,TGTGCCAGCAGTCGGGGGACGGGAGGGAACTATGGCTACACCTTC,CASSRGTGGNYGYTF
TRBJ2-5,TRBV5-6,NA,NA,TGTGCCAGCAGCCTTGTTTCCCTTCGGGGGGAGACCCAGTACTTC,CASSLVSLRGETQYF
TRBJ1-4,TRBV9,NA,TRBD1,TGTGCCAGCAGCGCCAACAGGGGCACTAATGAAAAACTGTTTTTT,CASSANRGTNEKLFF
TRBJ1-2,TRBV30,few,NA,TGTGCCTGGAAACTGGGGCCCTCTCCTTATGGCTACACCTTC,CAWKLGPSPYGYTF